The T cell receptor (beta chain) described here comes from a study of control samples from healthy donors and cancer patients. V lost 0 bases, J lost 4 bases, and 16 bases lay in between. The CDR3 is 16 residues long. Germline CDR1 and CDR2: SGHNT and YYREEE (reference sequence). Data came from immunoSEQ multiplex PCR; TCRdb stores just in-frame clones and leaves some out. The sample lists 150,000 to 200,000 clones; approximately 91% were seen once. Sequenced sample: blood. The sequence derives from a woman aged 40 to 50 in good health. The chain couples TRBV5-4 to TRBJ1-2; D call uncertain. The CDR3 DNA follows: TGTGCCAGCAGCTTGGCCTTAGAAGAGGGTACCTATGGCTACACCTTC. Amino acids: CASSLALEEGTYGYTF.